This TCR beta chain was sequenced for a study of T cell clones after liver transplantation. About the research overall: Samples came pre-transplant, pre-randomization before withdrawal, and post-randomization after withdrawal ended.

Using immunoSEQ multiplex PCR, the repertoire was profiled, and TCRdb retains in-frame clones only, with some absent. The sample holds 51,000 or so clones, roughly 90% seen once. Germline assignment: CDR1 SGHTA and CDR2 FQGNSA. CDR3 size: 15 residues. V was clipped by 1 base and J by 5 bases; unmatched bases: 5. Study findings and constraints: Migration into the graft, not deletion, may explain lost graft donor-reactive T cells.

Points on this clone: Its antigen is still unknown.

This chain connects TRBV7-2 to TRBJ1-1; TRBD1 agrees at 9 bases. The receptor comes from a human patient who received a liver transplant. The graft donor may have contributed some T cells. The sample here was CD8+ T cells from blood, taken 12 months after liver transplant. The CDR3 coding sequence is TGTGCCAGCAGCTTAGGGGACAGGGAGGTAACTGAAGCTTTCTTT. Protein sequence: CASSLGDREVTEAFF.